The following is a T cell receptor (beta chain) sequence with its context. No antigen is known for it. 13 Jbeta primers and 60 Vbeta primers were used for the PCR. Using immunoSEQ multiplex PCR, the repertoire was profiled, and TCRdb retains in-frame clones only, with some absent. The sample carries more than 85,000 clones, approximately 73% recorded once. CDR3 size: 13 residues. V shed 5 bases and J 6 bases; nucleotides not matched to a gene: 3. CDR1 WSHSY and CDR2 SAAADI come from the germline V gene. The data stem from a study of cytomegalovirus exposure and HLA in healthy donors. Study-wide findings and caveats: Accurate prediction of most subjects' HLA-A and HLA-B alleles from TCR beta sequences was reported. A few V segments could not be told apart, such as TRBV6-2 and TRBV6-3, and were left out. In a later analysis, TCR beta V- and J-gene trimming showed a link to a missense DCLRE1C variant. Cytomegalovirus status, reportedly, was diagnosed with high specificity and sensitivity by the classifier.

This chain links TRBV10-2 with TRBJ1-5; 8 bases are shared with TRBD1. This TCR came from a woman aged 50 to 60 in good health and CMV-seropositive. The sequencing input was PBMCs. The CDR3 DNA reads TGCGCCAGCAGTTCAGGGGGCACTCAGCCCCAGCATTTT. This sequence encodes CASSSGGTQPQHF.